Following are 11 T cell receptor beta chains from one sample sequenced in a study of blood T cells in healthy people across ages. Combining a sample-barcoded 5' primer with a J-beta primer mix, a second PCR ran for 7 to 11 cycles. TCRdb re-analysed the 5' RACE reads in MiXCR, keeping a single row per CDR3 protein. The sample records 650,000 to 900,000 distinct CDR3 sequences, approximately 67% being singletons. The specimen sequenced was blood. These receptors all come from a man aged 25-45 years in good health.

The rearrangement joins TRBV7-2 to TRBJ2-5; D is undetermined. The V and J ends lost 2 bases and 4 bases respectively, with 5 bases between them. CDR3 length: 12 amino acids. CDR1 and CDR2 (germline): SGHTA, FQGNSA. This CDR3 is CASSLMSETQYF. DNA of the CDR3: TGTGCCAGCAGCTTAATGTCAGAGACCCAGTACTTC.

As concerns this clonotype: One end of the junction does not line up with germline, which may come from a read error. This rearrangement joins TRBV12-3 or TRBV12-4 to TRBJ2-3; unclear D gene. This CDR3 spans 13 amino acids. The CDR3 loop reads CASSRVNTDTEYF. In DNA form, the CDR3 reads TGTGCCAGCAGCCGCGTAAACACAGATACGGAGTATTTT.

CDR3 residues: CASSQQVDTDTQYF. The CDR3 DNA is TGTGCCAGCAGCCAACAGGTGGACACAGATACGCAGTATTTT. The gene calls are TRBV7-9 and TRBJ2-3, with TRBD1 as a possible D gene (5 bases). There are 14 residues in the CDR3. Trimming took 5 bases from V and 2 from J, leaving 11 bases between them. Per the germline V gene, CDR1 is SEHNR and CDR2 is FQNEAQ (reference sequence).

The chain is built from TRBV9 and TRBJ2-3; the D gene could be TRBD1 or TRBD2 (7 bases each). Looked up from germline, CDR1 is SGDLS and CDR2 is YYNGEE. V shed 0 bases and J shed 5 bases, with 13 bases lying between them. This CDR3 is 15 amino acids long. Written as DNA, the CDR3 is TGTGCCAGCAGCGTAGTGACAGGGAGGGGAGATACGCAGTATTTT. This gives the protein CASSVVTGRGDTQYF.

The genes are TRBV11-3 and TRBJ2-1, with 7 nucleotides matching TRBD1. Germline loops: CDR1 SGHNT, CDR2 YENEEA. The CDR3 spans 14 residues. V lost 5 bases to trimming and J lost 6 bases; unmatched junction nucleotides: 7. CDR3 residues: CASSVNRGFNEQFF. The CDR3 DNA reads as TGTGCCAGCAGCGTAAACAGGGGATTCAATGAGCAGTTCTTC.

The chain carries TRBV27 and TRBJ1-5; possibly TRBD1 for D (5 bases). The CDR3 extends over 16 amino acids. The germline V gene has CDR1 MNHEY and CDR2 SMNVEV (reference sequence). The V gene lost 5 bases and the J gene lost 7 bases, with 21 bases spanning the gap. CDR3: CASSPSHRQRIQPQHF. In nucleotides, the CDR3 is TGTGCCAGCAGTCCCAGTCATCGACAGCGGATCCAGCCCCAGCATTTT.

V gene TRBV3-1 combines with J gene TRBJ2-7; D is perhaps TRBD1 (8 bases). The CDR3 extends over 16 amino acids. V was pared by 3 bases and J by 1 base, with 16 bases between. The germline gives CDR1 LGHDT, CDR2 YNNKEL (reference sequence). The CDR3 region is CASSQATGGESYEQYF. The CDR3 nucleotides are TGTGCCAGCAGCCAGGCCACAGGGGGGGAATCCTACGAGCAGTACTTC.

CDR3: CASSLGKAGGGTDTQYF. For the CDR3, the DNA is TGTGCCAGCAGCTTAGGAAAAGCGGGGGGAGGTACAGATACGCAGTATTTT. The chain combines TRBV7-2 with TRBJ2-3; TRBD2 aligns across 9 bases. The germline gives CDR1 SGHTA, CDR2 FQGNSA. The trim removed 1 base at V and 3 bases at J, leaving 8 bases unmatched. This CDR3 contains 17 residues.

This chain uses TRBV6-5 with TRBJ1-2, with D unresolved. Germline V gene sequence: CDR1 MNHEY, CDR2 SVGAGI. CDR3 length: 13 residues. V was trimmed by 5 bases and J by 4 bases, leaving 11 bases between them. The CDR3 sequence is CASSPLGGYGYTF. The CDR3 nucleotides are TGTGCCAGCAGTCCCCTCGGCGGCTATGGCTACACCTTC.

The table lists this clonotype with a few counts. The CDR3 is CASSLRIGSGEKLFF. The DNA of the CDR3 is TGTGCCAGCAGTTTACGGATAGGTAGCGGAGAAAAACTGTTTTTT. The V and J genes are TRBV12-3 or TRBV12-4 and TRBJ1-4; no clear D. The V end was cut by 2 bases, the J end by 8 bases, with 15 bases between. The CDR3 has 15 residues.

Here the CDR3 DNA reads TGTGCCAGCAGCGACGACCAGAGGGTCAGCTCCTACGAGCAGTACTTC. This encodes CASSDDQRVSSYEQYF. The chain recombines TRBV12-3 or TRBV12-4 with TRBJ2-4; D is perhaps TRBD2 (5 bases). The DNA end lines up better with TRBJ2-7; the J call may be wrong. The CDR3 is 16 residues long.